This T cell receptor beta chain was captured in a study of glioma-infiltrating T cells after dendritic cell vaccination. Study overall: Patients had newly diagnosed or recurrent glioblastoma and received dendritic cell vaccines. Whole-study findings and limits: Estimated pretreatment TIL content predicted outcome after dendritic cell vaccination.

V was pared by 6 bases and J by 12 bases, with 19 bases of the junction left unmatched. Germline V gene lookup returns CDR1 KGHSH and CDR2 LQKENI. This CDR3 comprises 15 residues. The assay was immunoSEQ multiplex PCR, and TCRdb's table has in-frame clones only and misses some. The sample lists approximately 85,000 clones; 85% were seen once. Time point meaning: after dendritic cell vaccination, including at tumor progression/relapse. Only patients with spare fresh-frozen tumor and over two years of follow-up were included. Worth noting for this clone: The antigen is unknown.

Specimen: blood, collected after dendritic cell vaccination. The chain has TRBV18 and TRBJ1-2, with TRBD1 matching 7 bases. The source of this sequence is a human donor with glioblastoma. This chain's CDR3 is CASSPAIQGGAFHTF. CDR3 coding DNA: TGTGCCAGCTCCCCCGCGATCCAGGGGGGTGCTTTCCACACCTTC.